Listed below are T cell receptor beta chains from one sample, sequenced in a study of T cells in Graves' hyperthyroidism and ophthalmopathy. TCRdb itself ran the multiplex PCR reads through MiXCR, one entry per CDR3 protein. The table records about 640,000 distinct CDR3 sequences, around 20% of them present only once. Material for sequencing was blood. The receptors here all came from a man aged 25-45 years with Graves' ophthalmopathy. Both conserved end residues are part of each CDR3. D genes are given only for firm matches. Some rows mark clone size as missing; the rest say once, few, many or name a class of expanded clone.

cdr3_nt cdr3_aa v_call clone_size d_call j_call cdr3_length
TGTGCCAGCAGCCATGATGTCTCCTACGAGCAGTACTTC CASSHDVSYEQYF TRBV13 . . TRBJ2-7 13
TGCGCCAGCAGCCAAGGGGCTCCTTCCACCGATACGCAGTATTTT CASSQGAPSTDTQYF TRBV4-3 few . TRBJ2-3 15
TGTGCCAGTAGCGGCGGGACGGCGGGACTAGAGGCTACGCAGTATTTT CASSGGTAGLEATQYF TRBV19 . TRBD2 TRBJ2-3 16
TGTGCCTGGAAGGGAACGGGGACAGGGGCAATGAACACTGAAGCTTTCTTT CAWKGTGTGAMNTEAFF TRBV30 many TRBD1 TRBJ1-1 17
TGTGCCAGCAGCCAAGATGCAGGGCTAGGCTACACCTTC CASSQDAGLGYTF TRBV3-1 . . TRBJ1-2 13
TGTGCCAGCAGCGTAGATCTAGCGGGAGTCCAAGGCGGGGAGCTGTTTTTT CASSVDLAGVQGGELFF TRBV9 . TRBD2 TRBJ2-2 17
TGTGCCACCAGCGATAGACAGGGTTGGGAGAACACTGAAGCTTTCTTT CATSDRQGWENTEAFF TRBV15 few TRBD1 TRBJ1-1 16
TGTGCCATCAGTGAGTCGGGCGGCCTACTAAGCACAGATACGCAGTATTTT CAISESGGLLSTDTQYF TRBV6-1 . . TRBJ2-3 17
TGTGCCAGCAGCTTTGGGCTAGCGGGAGTTTTTGACACCGGGGAGCTGTTTTTT CASSFGLAGVFDTGELFF TRBV7-2 . TRBD2 TRBJ2-2 18
TGTGCCAGCAGCCGCTGGCTTCGGGGACAGGGGGCTGATGAGCAGTTCTTC CASSRWLRGQGADEQFF TRBV6-1 . TRBD1 TRBJ2-1 17
TGCGCCAGCAGCTCCGGGTTGGAGGGCTTGGAAGCTTTCTTT CASSSGLEGLEAFF TRBV5-1 . . TRBJ1-1 14
TGTGCCAGCAGACCGGACAGGGCTGGGGCCAACGTCCTGACTTTC CASRPDRAGANVLTF TRBV6-1 few TRBD1 TRBJ2-6 15
TGTGCCAGCAGTAAGGGGGCTAACTATGGCTACACCTTC CASSKGANYGYTF TRBV6-1 many . TRBJ1-2 13
TGTGCCAGCAGCAGTACCGGCCTGCCCATTCAGTACTTC CASSSTGLPIQYF TRBV11-2 many . TRBJ2-4 13
TGTGCCAGCAGCCCTAGCGGGGGGGGCGCGAGCGGGGAGCTGTTTTTT CASSPSGGGASGELFF TRBV7-2 many TRBD2 TRBJ2-2 16
TGTGCCAGCAGCCAAGTGCCGGACTTGGGTGGCTACACCTTC CASSQVPDLGGYTF TRBV14 . . TRBJ1-2 14
TGTGCCAGCCTCTTCAGGGATGCTGAAGCTTTCTTT CASLFRDAEAFF TRBV2 many . TRBJ1-1 12
TGTGCCAGCAGTTTAGGGACTAGTGGTACGCAGTATTTT CASSLGTSGTQYF TRBV12-3/TRBV12-4 many TRBD2 TRBJ2-3 13
TGTGCCAGCAGCTCTACAGGGAATGAGCAGTTCTTC CASSSTGNEQFF TRBV27 many . TRBJ2-1 12
TGTGCCAGCAGTGAACCTAGCGACTCCTACGAGCAGTACTTC CASSEPSDSYEQYF TRBV2 few . TRBJ2-7 14
TGTGCCAGCTGCTTAGTTTATCCAGGCGAGCAGTACTTC CASCLVYPGEQYF TRBV27 . . TRBJ2-7 13
TGTGCCTGGACCCCTGGGGGGGGCTACGAGCAGTACTTC CAWTPGGGYEQYF TRBV30 few TRBD2 TRBJ2-7 13
TGTGCCAGCAGCTTGAACAGAGCTTTTAATGAAAAACTGTTTTTT CASSLNRAFNEKLFF TRBV7-2 many . TRBJ1-4 15
TGTGCCAGCAGCTTAGCCCTTTCGGGCTCTGGAAACACCATATATTTT CASSLALSGSGNTIYF TRBV7-9 . . TRBJ1-3 16
TGCAGCTTCCAACAGAACCAAGAGACCCAGTACTTC CSFQQNQETQYF TRBV29-1 . . TRBJ2-5 12
TGTGCCAGCAGTGATCACCAGATTAATTCACCCCTCCACTTT CASSDHQINSPLHF TRBV6-1 few . TRBJ1-6 14
TGTGCCAGCTCTGGGAGGACAGGGATTACTTATGGCTACACCTTC CASSGRTGITYGYTF TRBV12-3/TRBV12-4 . TRBD1 TRBJ1-2 15
TGTGCCAGCAGGGCTAGCGGGACCAATGAGCAGTTCTTC CASRASGTNEQFF TRBV19 . TRBD2 TRBJ2-1 13
TGTGCCAGCAGCCAAGTTAGCTCGGGACAGGGGGCGAAGTATGGCTACACCTTC CASSQVSSGQGAKYGYTF TRBV4-2 . TRBD1 TRBJ1-2 18
TGTGCCAGCAGTTTTGGACTAGCGGCATCTAGCACAGATACGCAGTATTTT CASSFGLAASSTDTQYF TRBV5-6 few TRBD2 TRBJ2-3 17
TGTGCCATCCGCCCGGGACAGAGCTCTGGAAACACCATATATTTT CAIRPGQSSGNTIYF TRBV28 . TRBD1 TRBJ1-3 15
TGTGCCAGCAGTTCATTACTACTAGCCAAAAACATTCAGTACTTC CASSSLLLAKNIQYF TRBV27 few . TRBJ2-4 15
TGCAGCGTTGACCTTAGCGGGAGCTCCTACGAGCAGTACTTC CSVDLSGSSYEQYF TRBV29-1 many TRBD2 TRBJ2-7 14
TGTGCCAGCAGCTTAGGGGGTGGGCTAGCGGGATTCGCGATCTCCTACAATGAGCAGTTCTTC CASSLGGGLAGFAISYNEQFF TRBV7-6 . TRBD2 TRBJ2-1 21
TGCGCCAGCAGGGCGACGGTCAATCAGCCCCAGCATTTT CASRATVNQPQHF TRBV5-1 few . TRBJ1-5 13
TGCGCCAGTACGAGGGGACGGGGGGTCCAAGAGACCCAGTACTTC CASTRGRGVQETQYF TRBV4-1 . TRBD2 TRBJ2-5 15
TGTGCCAGCAGCTTAGAGGCCAATTTCCTCTACAATGAGCAGTTCTTC CASSLEANFLYNEQFF TRBV11-2 many . TRBJ2-1 16
TGTGCCAGCAGTGACTTGGGGGGCGTCACAGATACGCAGTATTTT CASSDLGGVTDTQYF TRBV2 many . TRBJ2-3 15
TGCAGTGCTAGCGGGAGGGCCAACCTCGACTACGAGCAGTACTTC CSASGRANLDYEQYF TRBV20-1 . TRBD2 TRBJ2-7 15
TGCAGTGCTAGCCATCGGGCTTATGGAAACACCATATATTTT CSASHRAYGNTIYF TRBV20-1 few . TRBJ1-3 14
TGTGCCAGCAAGAGTAGCGGGAGAGAGACCCAGTACTTC CASKSSGRETQYF TRBV6-1 few TRBD2 TRBJ2-5 13